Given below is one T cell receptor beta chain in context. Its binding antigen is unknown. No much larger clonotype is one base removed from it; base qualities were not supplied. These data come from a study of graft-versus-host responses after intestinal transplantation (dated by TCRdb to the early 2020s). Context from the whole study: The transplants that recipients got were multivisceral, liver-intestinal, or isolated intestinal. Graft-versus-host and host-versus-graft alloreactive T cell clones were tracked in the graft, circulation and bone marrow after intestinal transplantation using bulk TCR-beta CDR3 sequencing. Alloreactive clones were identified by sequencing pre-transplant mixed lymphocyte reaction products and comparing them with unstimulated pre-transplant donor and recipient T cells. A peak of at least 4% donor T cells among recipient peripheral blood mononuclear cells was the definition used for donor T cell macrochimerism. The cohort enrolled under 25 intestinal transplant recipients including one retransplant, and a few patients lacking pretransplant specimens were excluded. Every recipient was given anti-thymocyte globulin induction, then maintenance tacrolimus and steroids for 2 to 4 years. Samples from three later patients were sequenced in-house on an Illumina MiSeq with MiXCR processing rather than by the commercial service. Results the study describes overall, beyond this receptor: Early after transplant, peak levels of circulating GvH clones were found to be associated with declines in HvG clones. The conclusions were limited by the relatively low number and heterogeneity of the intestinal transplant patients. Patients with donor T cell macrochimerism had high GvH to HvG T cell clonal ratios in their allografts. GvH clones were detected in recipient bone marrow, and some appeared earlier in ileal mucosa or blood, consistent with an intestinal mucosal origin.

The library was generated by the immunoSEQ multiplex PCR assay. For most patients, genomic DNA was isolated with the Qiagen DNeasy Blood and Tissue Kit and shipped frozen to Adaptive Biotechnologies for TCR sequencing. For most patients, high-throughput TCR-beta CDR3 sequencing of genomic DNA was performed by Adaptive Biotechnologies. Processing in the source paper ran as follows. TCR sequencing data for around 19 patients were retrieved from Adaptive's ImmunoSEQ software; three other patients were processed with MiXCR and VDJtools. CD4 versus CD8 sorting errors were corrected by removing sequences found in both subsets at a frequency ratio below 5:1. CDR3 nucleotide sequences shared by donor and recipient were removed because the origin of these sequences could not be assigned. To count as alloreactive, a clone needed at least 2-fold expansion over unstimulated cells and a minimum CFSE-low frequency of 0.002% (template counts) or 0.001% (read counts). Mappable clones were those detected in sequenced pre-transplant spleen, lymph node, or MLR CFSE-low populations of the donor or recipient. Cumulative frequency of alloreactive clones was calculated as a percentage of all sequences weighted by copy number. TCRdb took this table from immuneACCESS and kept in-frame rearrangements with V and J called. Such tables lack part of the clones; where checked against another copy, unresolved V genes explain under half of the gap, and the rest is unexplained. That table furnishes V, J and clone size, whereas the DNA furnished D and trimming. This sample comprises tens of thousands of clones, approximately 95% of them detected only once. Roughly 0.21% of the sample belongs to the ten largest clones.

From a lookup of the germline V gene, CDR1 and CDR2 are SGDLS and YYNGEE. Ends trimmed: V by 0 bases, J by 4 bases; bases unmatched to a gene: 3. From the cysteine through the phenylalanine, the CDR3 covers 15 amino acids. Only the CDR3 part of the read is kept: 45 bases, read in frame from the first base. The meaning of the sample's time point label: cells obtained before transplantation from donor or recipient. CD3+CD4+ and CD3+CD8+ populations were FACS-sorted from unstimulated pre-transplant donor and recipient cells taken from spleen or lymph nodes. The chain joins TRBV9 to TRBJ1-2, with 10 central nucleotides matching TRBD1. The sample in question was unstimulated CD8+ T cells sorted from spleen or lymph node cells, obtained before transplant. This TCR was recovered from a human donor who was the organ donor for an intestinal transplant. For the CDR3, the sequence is CASSVGDRGPYGYTF. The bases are TGTGCCAGCAGCGTAGGGGACAGGGGTCCCTATGGCTACACCTTC. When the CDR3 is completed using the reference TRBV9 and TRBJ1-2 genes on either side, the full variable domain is DSGVTQTPKHLITATGQRVTLRCSPRSGDLSVYWYQQSLDQGLQFLIQYYNGEERAKGNILERFSAQQFPDLHSELNLSSLELGDSALYFCASSVGDRGPYGYTFGSGTRLTVV.